This is a list of T cell receptor beta chains from one sample in a study of T cell responses to AZD1222 COVID-19 vaccine. Profiled with immunoSEQ multiplex PCR; TCRdb holds only in-frame clones, not every one. Of 130,000 to 150,000 clones listed, roughly nine tenths are singletons. Sample: peripheral blood, taken on day 0 of AZD1222 vaccination. These receptors were obtained from an adult in good health. Both conserved end residues are part of each CDR3. D genes are given only for firm matches. Size values are once, few and many counts, or a class for expanded clones, and some rows have none.

d_call	clone_size	v_call	j_call	cdr3_aa	cdr3_nt
TRBD1	NA	TRBV27	TRBJ1-2	CACSPGTGYGYTF	TGTGCCTGCTCACCGGGGACAGGCTATGGCTACACCTTC
TRBD2	NA	TRBV3-1/TRBV3-2	TRBJ2-3	CASSLREASTDTQYF	TGTGCCAGCAGTCTGCGGGAGGCTAGCACAGATACGCAGTATTTT
TRBD1	NA	TRBV28	TRBJ1-2	CASRAWTGGGYTF	TGTGCCAGCAGAGCGTGGACAGGGGGTGGCTACACCTTC
TRBD1	once	TRBV5-1	TRBJ2-2	CASSDRGNGELFF	TGCGCCAGCAGTGACAGGGGAAACGGGGAGCTGTTTTTT
TRBD1	NA	TRBV9	TRBJ2-7	CASSVGTGGPRDVYEQYF	TGTGCCAGCAGCGTAGGAACAGGGGGACCTAGGGATGTTTACGAGCAGTACTTC
NA	NA	TRBV2	TRBJ2-2	CASSEVGGSTGELFF	TGTGCCAGCAGTGAAGTGGGGGGAAGCACCGGGGAGCTGTTTTTT
NA	NA	TRBV5-4	TRBJ2-2	CASSHDAHTGELFF	TGTGCCAGCAGCCATGACGCACACACCGGGGAGCTGTTTTTT
TRBD1	NA	TRBV7-8	TRBJ2-4	CASSSGTALAKNIQYF	TGTGCCAGCAGCTCTGGGACAGCCCTAGCCAAAAACATTCAGTACTTC
NA	NA	TRBV4-1	TRBJ1-6	CASSRSQSSYNSPLHF	TGCGCCAGCAGCCGGTCACAGAGCTCCTATAATTCACCCCTCCACTTT
NA	once	TRBV27	TRBJ2-7	CASSVRASSSYEQYF	TGTGCCAGCAGCGTCCGGGCTTCCAGCTCCTACGAGCAGTACTTC
TRBD1	NA	TRBV2	TRBJ1-1	CASVRGTGGTEAFF	TGTGCCAGCGTCCGGGGGACAGGGGGCACTGAAGCTTTCTTT
TRBD1	NA	TRBV5-1	TRBJ1-1	CASSSKQGANTEAFF	TGCGCCAGCAGCTCTAAACAGGGGGCGAACACTGAAGCTTTCTTT
NA	NA	TRBV15	TRBJ1-2	CATSRDGGSPGYTF	TGTGCCACCAGCAGAGATGGGGGGAGTCCTGGCTACACCTTC
TRBD1	NA	TRBV18	TRBJ1-1	CASSPMDRVDTEAFF	TGTGCCAGCTCACCAATGGACAGGGTTGACACTGAAGCTTTCTTT
TRBD2	NA	TRBV7-2	TRBJ2-5	CASSLIRDYPTQYF	TGTGCCAGCAGCCTGATCCGGGACTACCCGACCCAGTACTTC
TRBD1	NA	TRBV19	TRBJ1-4	CASSTPGQGAANEKLFF	TGTGCCAGTAGTACCCCGGGACAGGGGGCAGCTAATGAAAAACTGTTTTTT
TRBD2	once	TRBV27	TRBJ2-7	CASSRTRRYEQYF	TGTGCCAGCAGCAGGACTAGAAGGTACGAGCAGTACTTC
NA	NA	TRBV11-2	TRBJ1-6	CASSLGSLGEVGSPLHF	TGTGCCAGCAGCTTAGGATCGTTGGGGGAGGTTGGTTCACCCCTCCACTTT
NA	NA	TRBV10-2	TRBJ2-1	CASSELSGLPVQFF	TGCGCCAGCAGTGAGTTGTCCGGTCTCCCTGTGCAGTTCTTC
NA	NA	TRBV5-6	TRBJ1-1	CASSRGMNTEAFF	TGTGCCAGCAGCCGCGGCATGAACACTGAAGCTTTCTTT